This entry lists 13 T cell receptor beta chains sequenced from one sample in a study of T cells in Graves' hyperthyroidism and ophthalmopathy (dated by TCRdb to between 2018 and 2020). The library was produced with multiplex PCR. Sequencer: Illumina HiSeq 2000. TCR beta CDR3 regions were amplified from RNA transcripts. A first-round RT-PCR of the TCR CDR3 used the HTBI primer set with the Qiagen OneStep RT-PCR kit. TCRdb ran its own pipeline on the public reads, namely fastp trimming at Q25 and MiXCR clone calling, and kept in-frame beta chains. Here each entry gathers all rows of one CDR3 protein and keeps the most common genes and DNA. The sample has fewer than 300,000 distinct CDR3 sequences on record, approximately 26% of them singletons. The ten largest clonotypes hold more than 25% of the sample. Sequenced: blood. The source of these receptors is a man aged 35 to 55 with Graves' hyperthyroidism that later progressed to Graves' ophthalmopathy.

The chain recombines TRBV7-8 with TRBJ2-7, with a weak D call TRBD2 (6 bases). The ends were cut back, 5 bases at V and 2 bases at J, with 13 bases in the middle. This CDR3 is 14 amino acids long. Germline V gene sequence: CDR1 SGHVS, CDR2 FQNEAQ. DNA for the CDR3: TGTGCCAGCAGCGGGCTAGCGTACGCCTACGAGCAGTACTTC. Translation: CASSGLAYAYEQYF.

This clonotype was found many times. This chain connects TRBV30 to TRBJ2-7; 7 bases map to TRBD2. The CDR3 sequence is 15 residues long. Germline V CDR1 and CDR2: GTSNPN, SVGIG (reference sequence). The junction had 9 bases not matched to a gene; V was cut back by 2 bases and J by 2 bases. The CDR3 DNA reads TGTGCCTGGAGTCCGGGGGGTTTTGAGGCCTACGAGCAGTACTTC. Protein product: CAWSPGGFEAYEQYF.

This clonotype was recorded many times. The genes are TRBV18 and TRBJ2-7, with D possibly matching TRBD1 (5 bases). The germline V and J ends were trimmed by 6 bases and 3 bases, with 9 bases remaining between them. Germline values: CDR1 KGHSH, CDR2 LQKENI. This CDR3 region has 12 residues. The DNA of the CDR3 is TGTGCCAGCTCGGGGCCCAACTACGAGCAGTACTTC. As protein: CASSGPNYEQYF.

At least ten counts were recorded for this clonotype. At one of its ends the junction is not consistent with the germline gene, which may arise from a read error. The chain employs TRBV6-5 and TRBJ2-2; D is unresolved. The CDR3 contains 11 residues. Looked up from germline, CDR1 is MNHEY and CDR2 is SVGAGI. The CDR3 sequence: CASTYGGELFF. The CDR3, as DNA: TGTGCCAGCACTTACGGCGGGGAGCTGTTTTTT.

This CDR3 is CSARTGRKGGYTF. The CDR3 DNA is TGCAGTGCTAGGACAGGACGAAAAGGCGGCTACACCTTC. This chain links TRBV20-1 with TRBJ1-2; D might be TRBD1 (6 bases). Per germline, CDR1 DFQATT and CDR2 SNEGSKA (reference sequence). This CDR3 is built from 13 residues. The V gene lost 3 bases and the J gene lost 8 bases, with 16 bases spanning the gap.

This clonotype was observed many times. J is TRBJ1-1 and V is TRBV5-1; D is undetermined. The CDR3 contains 15 residues. In germline, CDR1 is SGHRS, CDR2 YFSETQ. The germline V and J ends were trimmed by 2 bases and 0 bases, with 11 bases remaining between them. The CDR3 spells CASSLRPSLNTEAFF. CDR3 nucleotide sequence: TGCGCCAGCAGCTTAAGACCCTCGTTGAACACTGAAGCTTTCTTT.

This clonotype has at least ten counts. The chain has TRBV3-1 and TRBJ1-5; weak D call: TRBD1 (6 bases). Trimming left V 5 bases short and J 4 bases short, with 15 bases between. Germline V CDR1 and CDR2: LGHDT, YNNKEL (reference sequence). The CDR3 length is 15 residues. The CDR3 protein is CASSTGRGANQPQHF. CDR3 DNA: TGTGCCAGCAGCACCGGGAGGGGGGCTAATCAGCCCCAGCATTTT. Together with reference TRBV3-1 and TRBJ1-5, the CDR3 gives the full variable domain: DTAVSQTPKYLVTQMGNDKSIKCEQNLGHDTMYWYKQDSKKFLKIMFSYNNKELIINETVPNRFSPKSPDKAHLNLHINSLELGDSAVYFCASSTGRGANQPQHFGDGTRLSIL.

This clonotype was counted at least ten times. The rearrangement joins TRBV7-2 to TRBJ1-1; the match to TRBD1 covers 8 bases. The J segment lost 8 bases and the V segment lost 5 bases, leaving 10 bases of the junction unmatched. Germline-derived CDR1 and CDR2 are SGHTA and FQGNSA. The CDR3 runs 14 residues. The CDR3 loop is CASSPGGSRREAFF. The CDR3 DNA sequence: TGTGCCAGCAGCCCAGGGGGCTCGAGACGAGAAGCTTTCTTT.

This clonotype was counted at least ten times. V and J are TRBV19 and TRBJ2-6; D possibly matches TRBD1 or TRBD2 (7 bases each). V was cut by 10 bases and J by 2 bases, with 15 bases left in between. CDR1 is LNHDA and CDR2 is SQIVND in the germline V gene (reference sequence). The CDR3 sequence is 15 residues long. This CDR3 reads CATSQGGTGANVLTF. The DNA for the CDR3 is TGTGCCACTTCGCAGGGGGGGACTGGGGCCAACGTCCTGACTTTC.

The gene calls are TRBV6-1 and TRBJ1-1; 10 bases align to TRBD1. V shed 7 bases, J shed 5 bases, and the junction held 13 bases outside the gene matches. The CDR3 covers 16 residues. The germline V gene has CDR1 MNHNS and CDR2 SASEGT. The CDR3: CASTYRRQGAGTEAFF. The CDR3 DNA reads as TGTGCCAGCACCTATCGGAGACAGGGGGCAGGGACTGAAGCTTTCTTT.

This rearrangement joins TRBV10-1 to TRBJ1-1; perhaps TRBD1 as D (6 bases). Looked up from germline, CDR1 is WNHNN and CDR2 is SYGVQD (reference sequence). The ends were cut back, 0 bases at V and 6 bases at J, with 17 bases in the middle. The CDR3 is 16 amino acids. The CDR3 is CASSESGRGAMAEAFF. DNA of the CDR3: TGCGCCAGCAGTGAGTCGGGTCGGGGGGCGATGGCTGAAGCTTTCTTT.

This clonotype is a singleton in its sample. The chain carries TRBV7-8 and TRBJ1-1; 8 nucleotides align to TRBD1. Germline V CDR1 and CDR2: SGHVS, FQNEAQ. With 1 base clipped from V and 4 bases from J, the junction kept 5 bases outside the gene matches. The CDR3 loop spans 15 amino acids. The CDR3 DNA follows: TGTGCCAGCAGCTTAGGAGGGACAGGTCGCACTGAAGCTTTCTTT. It codes for CASSLGGTGRTEAFF.

This clonotype was seen more than once but under ten times. The chain uses TRBV3-1 and TRBJ2-2, with D unclear. This CDR3 is built from 13 residues. Between the trimmed V and J ends, which lost 1 base and 8 bases, there was a span of 8 bases. Germline V gives CDR1 LGHDT, CDR2 YNNKEL (reference sequence). The CDR3 nucleotides are TGTGCCAGCAGCCAAGCGAATCGAGGGGAGCTGTTTTTT. It codes for CASSQANRGELFF.